Listed below are T cell receptor beta chains from one sample, sequenced in a study of blood T cell repertoires in COVID-19. Profiled with immunoSEQ multiplex PCR; TCRdb holds only in-frame clones, not every one. The sample consists of around 40,000 clones, under 90% of them appearing once. Input material: peripheral blood. The receptors stem from a man in his fifties or sixties with active COVID-19. Both conserved end residues are part of each CDR3. The order of the fields is clone size, J gene, V gene, D gene, CDR3 DNA, CDR3 protein. The D gene is left open where the match is weak. Rows may omit the clone size; those that give it use once, few, many or a size class.

>-|TRBJ1-2|TRBV12-3/TRBV12-4|-
TGTGCCAGCAGTTTTCGGACAAGCGAGGGCTACACCTTC
CASSFRTSEGYTF
>-|TRBJ2-4|TRBV25-1|TRBD1
TGTGCCAGCAGTCCCCTGGGACAGGGATTCAAAAACATTCAGTACTTC
CASSPLGQGFKNIQYF
>once|TRBJ2-3|TRBV11-2|TRBD1
TGTGCCAGCAGCTCCACAGGGGTAGATACGCAGTATTTT
CASSSTGVDTQYF
>-|TRBJ2-1|TRBV5-1|TRBD2
TGCGCCAGCAGCTTGGAAACTAGCGGATTTTACAATGAGCAGTTCTTC
CASSLETSGFYNEQFF
>-|TRBJ2-7|TRBV7-2|-
TGTGCCAGCAGCTTAATGAGGTCCCTCCTACGAGAGCAGTACTTC
CASSLMRSLLREQYF
>-|TRBJ2-7|TRBV3-1/TRBV3-2|TRBD2
TGTGCCAGCAGCCAGGGACTAGTTAGCGAGCAGTACTTC
CASSQGLVSEQYF
>-|TRBJ2-2|TRBV27|-
TGTGCCAGCAGTCGCCCCCCGGGGTACGGGGAGCTGTTTTTT
CASSRPPGYGELFF
>many|TRBJ2-5|TRBV7-9|-
TGTGCCAGCAGTCTTCGGGGAGCTCAAGAGACCCAGTACTTC
CASSLRGAQETQYF
>-|TRBJ2-2|TRBV4-1|TRBD2
TGCGCCAGCAGCCAAGCAGGCCTAGCGGACTTCAGATCCGGGGAGCTGTTTTTT
CASSQAGLADFRSGELFF
>-|TRBJ1-2|TRBV10-1|TRBD1
TGCGCCAGCAGCATGGGGACAGGCCCGGGCTATGGCTACACCTTC
CASSMGTGPGYGYTF
>-|TRBJ2-7|TRBV19|-
TGTGCCAGTAGTTCGCTGACAGGCTCCTACGAGCAGTACTTC
CASSSLTGSYEQYF
>-|TRBJ2-1|TRBV2|-
TGTGCCAGCATCCCCCGGGTTCTCCTATACAATGAGCAGTTCTTC
CASIPRVLLYNEQFF
>-|TRBJ2-5|TRBV3-1/TRBV3-2|TRBD1
TGTGCCAGCAGCCAAGTTACAGGGGGCGGAGAGACCCAGTACTTC
CASSQVTGGGETQYF
>-|TRBJ2-1|TRBV6-5|TRBD2
TGTGCCGTGGGGAGGGCCTTGAGGAAGTTCTTC
CAVGRALRKFF
>large|TRBJ1-5|TRBV5-1|-
TGCGCCAGCAGCTCCGGGGAGGACAATCAGCCCCAGCATTTT
CASSSGEDNQPQHF
>-|TRBJ1-5|TRBV6-2/TRBV6-3|TRBD1
TGTGCCAGCAGTTACGACAGGGGGAAGGGCAATCAGCCCCAGCATTTT
CASSYDRGKGNQPQHF
>-|TRBJ2-1|TRBV11-3|-
TGTGCCAGCAGCCAAATCCTGGGGCATGAGCAGTTCTTC
CASSQILGHEQFF
>many|TRBJ2-1|TRBV5-4|TRBD2
TGTGCCAGCAGCCTGACTAGCGGGGCTTACAATGAGCAGTTCTTC
CASSLTSGAYNEQFF
>-|TRBJ2-2|TRBV4-1|TRBD2
TGCGCCAGCAGCCAAGAGCAGATAGCGGGAGCCCCGAACACCGGGGAGCTGTTTTTT
CASSQEQIAGAPNTGELFF
>-|TRBJ1-3|TRBV9|-
TGTGCCAGCAGCGTGGATGCGGGCGCCTCTGGAAACACCATATATTTT
CASSVDAGASGNTIYF
>once|TRBJ2-1|TRBV21-1|-
TGTGCCAGCAGCAAAGTAGGACTAGTATACAATGAGCAGTTCTTC
CASSKVGLVYNEQFF
>-|TRBJ2-7|TRBV12-3/TRBV12-4|-
TGTGCCAGCGGGGAGGACGACGAGCAGTACTTC
CASGEDDEQYF
>once|TRBJ1-5|TRBV12-3/TRBV12-4|-
TGTGCCAGCAGTTTGCAGGCCAATCAGCCCCAGCATTTT
CASSLQANQPQHF
>few|TRBJ2-2|TRBV27|-
TGTGCCAGCAGTTTAGCAGGATCCACCGGGGAGCTGTTTTTT
CASSLAGSTGELFF
>-|TRBJ1-2|TRBV19|-
TGTGCCAGTAGACGAGGGGGATTCTATGGCTACACCTTC
CASRRGGFYGYTF
>once|TRBJ2-1|TRBV25-1|TRBD2
TGTGCCAGCAGTGACGGACTAGCGGGAGAAGAGCAGTTCTTC
CASSDGLAGEEQFF
>-|TRBJ2-2|TRBV7-7|-
TGTGCCAGCAGCTTCTCCGGGGGTGACACCGGGGAGCTGTTTTTT
CASSFSGGDTGELFF
>-|TRBJ1-2|TRBV6-5|TRBD1
TGTGCCAGCACCCATGCCGGGACAGGGTGGGATGGCTACACCTTC
CASTHAGTGWDGYTF
>-|TRBJ2-7|TRBV4-3|TRBD1
TGCGCCAGCAGCCAACGGACAGGGGCCCGATTCTACTTC
CASSQRTGARFYF
>-|TRBJ2-2|TRBV4-1|-
TGCGCCAGCAGCCGACTAGGCCCGAACACCGGGGAGCTGTTTTTT
CASSRLGPNTGELFF
>once|TRBJ1-1|TRBV9|-
TGTGCCAGCAGCGTAGGGGGGCATTTGAACACTGAAGCTTTCTTT
CASSVGGHLNTEAFF
>-|TRBJ2-7|TRBV4-3|TRBD2
TGCGCCAGCAGCCAAGATAAGACTAGCGACTACGAGCAGTACTTC
CASSQDKTSDYEQYF
>-|TRBJ2-7|TRBV6-2/TRBV6-3|-
TGTGCCAGCAGCATTGGACAGACCTACGAGCAGTACTTC
CASSIGQTYEQYF
>-|TRBJ2-7|TRBV2|TRBD2
TGTGCCAGCAGCAGATTAGCGGGAGGGAACACCTACGAGCAGTACTTC
CASSRLAGGNTYEQYF
>-|TRBJ2-7|TRBV7-9|-
TGTGCCAGCAGCTTAGGAGACAGCTACGAGCAGTACTTC
CASSLGDSYEQYF
>-|TRBJ2-7|TRBV4-2|TRBD1
TGTGCCAGCAGCCAAGGGGACAGCTACTCCAGCTCCTACGAGCAGTACTTC
CASSQGDSYSSSYEQYF
>-|TRBJ1-2|TRBV6-1|TRBD1
TGTGCCAGCAGTGAATGGGACAGAGATGGCTACACCTTC
CASSEWDRDGYTF